The rows below give T cell receptor beta chains drawn from one sample of a study of blood T cells in healthy people across ages. TCRdb called the 5' RACE reads again in MiXCR, with one record for every CDR3 protein. The table shows roughly 1,500,000 distinct CDR3 sequences, with roughly 40% occurring only once. The sample was blood. These receptors were taken from a woman in her late teens or twenties in good health. The CDR3 runs from the conserved cysteine through the conserved F or W. Each record gives: CDR3 DNA, CDR3 protein, V gene, D gene, clone size, J gene. The D gene is left open where the match is weak. Expanded clones are given a class, and other clones once, few, many or no size at all.

DNA: TGTGCCAGCAGCTTCCTTGGACCCCCGGTCGAGGATACGCAGTATTTT; CDR3: CASSFLGPPVEDTQYF; V: TRBV7-6; D: .; size: few; J: TRBJ2-3
DNA: TGTGCCAGCAGCCATGGCGGGGGAAAAGGGAGGCAGTACTTC; CDR3: CASSHGGGKGRQYF; V: TRBV3-1; D: TRBD2; size: .; J: TRBJ2-7
DNA: TGCAGTGCTAACTCAGGGGGGGGAGATACGCAGTATTTT; CDR3: CSANSGGGDTQYF; V: TRBV20-1; D: .; size: .; J: TRBJ2-3
DNA: TGTGCCAGCAGTGATTTGGGACAGGGAGATGTTGGGACCCAGTTCTTC; CDR3: CASSDLGQGDVGTQFF; V: TRBV25-1; D: TRBD1; size: .; J: TRBJ2-1
DNA: TGTGCCAGCAGGGCAGATTCAGATACGCAGTATTTT; CDR3: CASRADSDTQYF; V: TRBV3-1; D: .; size: .; J: TRBJ2-3
DNA: TGTGCCATCAGTGTGGATGGATCCCCCGGGACTCGTATTACGCAGTATTTT; CDR3: CAISVDGSPGTRITQYF; V: TRBV10-3; D: .; size: .; J: TRBJ2-3
DNA: TGTGCCAGCATAAAATCCAGCGGGAGAATAGATGAGCAGTTCTTC; CDR3: CASIKSSGRIDEQFF; V: TRBV12-3/TRBV12-4; D: TRBD2; size: once; J: TRBJ2-1
DNA: TGTGCCAGCAGCTCTAGCGGGGGCGGGTACAATGAGCAGTTCTTC; CDR3: CASSSSGGGYNEQFF; V: TRBV11-2; D: TRBD2; size: many; J: TRBJ2-1
DNA: TGTGCCAGCAGCCAAGGGACGGTACCCACAGATACGCAGTATTTT; CDR3: CASSQGTVPTDTQYF; V: TRBV4-2; D: .; size: few; J: TRBJ2-3
DNA: TGTGCCAGCAGTGGGACAGGGGGCGACGAGCAGTACTTC; CDR3: CASSGTGGDEQYF; V: TRBV2; D: TRBD1; size: few; J: TRBJ2-7
DNA: TGTGCCAGCAGCCAAGTGGGGACTAGCGTCCTCTACAATGAGCAGTTCTTC; CDR3: CASSQVGTSVLYNEQFF; V: TRBV3-1; D: TRBD2; size: .; J: TRBJ2-1
DNA: TGTGTCAGCAGCTGGACTAGCGGGAGGGGGGATGAGCAGTTCTTC; CDR3: CVSSWTSGRGDEQFF; V: TRBV7-2; D: TRBD2; size: .; J: TRBJ2-1
DNA: TGTGCCAGCAGCCGCTATGGGCTTGGGGAACTCAATCAGCCCCAGCATTTT; CDR3: CASSRYGLGELNQPQHF; V: TRBV6-1; D: .; size: .; J: TRBJ1-5
DNA: TGTGCCAGCAGTTACGCGGGATGGAACTATGGCTACACCTTC; CDR3: CASSYAGWNYGYTF; V: TRBV6-6; D: .; size: .; J: TRBJ1-2
DNA: TGTGCCAGACACTCTGCGCCTCTTGTGGGTCCCGCTTTTGGGGCAGGCACTGAAGCTTTCTTT; CDR3: CARHSAPLVGPAFGAGTEAFF; V: TRBV6-1; D: .; size: .; J: TRBJ1-1
DNA: TGTGCCAGCAGTAAGGGGACCAAATGGGTTACACAAGAGACCCAGTACTTC; CDR3: CASSKGTKWVTQETQYF; V: TRBV3-1; D: .; size: few; J: TRBJ2-5
DNA: TGTGCCAGTACTATGTCGAATGAGCAGTTCTTC; CDR3: CASTMSNEQFF; V: TRBV6-2/TRBV6-3; D: .; size: few; J: TRBJ2-1
DNA: TGTGCCAGCACCCGGGACTCCTACAATGAGCAGTTCTTC; CDR3: CASTRDSYNEQFF; V: TRBV6-5; D: .; size: many; J: TRBJ2-1
DNA: TGCAGCGGCGTGACTAGCAGGGAGACCCAGTACTTC; CDR3: CSGVTSRETQYF; V: TRBV29-1; D: TRBD2; size: many; J: TRBJ2-5
DNA: TGTGCCAGCAGCTTAGATTCGTTTCGGGGGGCAGAAGAGACCCAGTACTTC; CDR3: CASSLDSFRGAEETQYF; V: TRBV7-6; D: .; size: few; J: TRBJ2-5
DNA: TGTGCCAGTAGTATAGGAACCTCTGGGGCCAACGTCCTGACTTTC; CDR3: CASSIGTSGANVLTF; V: TRBV19; D: .; size: .; J: TRBJ2-6
DNA: TGTGCCAGCAGTGAAACAGGGTCAACCTACGAGCAGTACTTC; CDR3: CASSETGSTYEQYF; V: TRBV2; D: .; size: few; J: TRBJ2-7
DNA: TGTGCCAGCTGCAGTAGCCGGGGACACCGGGACGAGCAGTACTTC; CDR3: CASCSSRGHRDEQYF; V: TRBV27; D: .; size: few; J: TRBJ2-7
DNA: TGCAGTGCTAGAGTCCCAGGGGAAGGCGAGCAGTACTTC; CDR3: CSARVPGEGEQYF; V: TRBV20-1; D: .; size: few; J: TRBJ2-7
DNA: TGTGCCAGCAGCTTGAGGGGGGCGGATAATTCACCCCTCCACTTT; CDR3: CASSLRGADNSPLHF; V: TRBV5-8; D: .; size: .; J: TRBJ1-6
DNA: TGTGCCAGCAGTTTAATTCTAGGGGCAGGATCACCCCTCCACTTT; CDR3: CASSLILGAGSPLHF; V: TRBV27; D: .; size: .; J: TRBJ1-6
DNA: TGTGCTAGTGGTAACACCGGGCCCCGGATTGAAGCTTTCTTT; CDR3: CASGNTGPRIEAFF; V: TRBV12-5; D: .; size: .; J: TRBJ1-1
DNA: TGTGCCAGCAGTTCGGACAGGGCGTCACCCCTCCACTTT; CDR3: CASSSDRASPLHF; V: TRBV27; D: TRBD1; size: few; J: TRBJ1-6
DNA: TGTGCCAGCAGCCAAGACCCAAGGGGGGATTCACCCCTCCACTTT; CDR3: CASSQDPRGDSPLHF; V: TRBV4-2; D: .; size: few; J: TRBJ1-6
DNA: TGTGCCTGGAGGGCAACAGGGGTATACTCTGAAGCTTTCTTT; CDR3: CAWRATGVYSEAFF; V: TRBV30; D: TRBD1; size: .; J: TRBJ1-1
DNA: TGCAGTGCTAGAGACTACTTGCGGGGGGGCGTCATGAACACTGAAGCTTTCTTT; CDR3: CSARDYLRGGVMNTEAFF; V: TRBV20-1; D: .; size: .; J: TRBJ1-1
DNA: TGTGCCAGCAGCCAAGAATCTCAGGGCAGGTACCAAGAGACCCAGTACTTC; CDR3: CASSQESQGRYQETQYF; V: TRBV3-1; D: .; size: few; J: TRBJ2-5
DNA: TGCGCCAGCAGCTTGGCCAGTCGTTCCCTCTATGGCTACACCTTC; CDR3: CASSLASRSLYGYTF; V: TRBV5-1; D: .; size: .; J: TRBJ1-2
DNA: TGTGCCAGCAGGGACATTACGTCCGGACTTCAAAACAATGAGCAGTTCTTC; CDR3: CASRDITSGLQNNEQFF; V: TRBV6-2/TRBV6-3; D: .; size: few; J: TRBJ2-1
DNA: TGCAGCGTGCGACAGTCGGGGGATGAGCAGTACTTC; CDR3: CSVRQSGDEQYF; V: TRBV29-1; D: .; size: few; J: TRBJ2-5
DNA: TGCGCCAGCAGCTTCTCAGGGGAGCTCTACGAGCAGTACTTC; CDR3: CASSFSGELYEQYF; V: TRBV5-1; D: .; size: .; J: TRBJ2-7
DNA: TGTGCCAGCAGTGAGGGCAATCAGCCCCAGCATTTT; CDR3: CASSEGNQPQHF; V: TRBV10-3; D: .; size: many; J: TRBJ1-5
DNA: TGTGCCAGCAGCTCGCGGACTAGCGGGAGGGCAGTCGATACGCAGTATTTT; CDR3: CASSSRTSGRAVDTQYF; V: TRBV9; D: TRBD2; size: few; J: TRBJ2-3
DNA: TGTGCCAGCAGTTTAGGGGACAGGGACGCCTATGGCTACACCTTC; CDR3: CASSLGDRDAYGYTF; V: TRBV12-3/TRBV12-4; D: TRBD1; size: .; J: TRBJ1-2
DNA: TGCGCCAGCAGCCCAGGACAGGGGGCACATGGCTACACCTTC; CDR3: CASSPGQGAHGYTF; V: TRBV5-1; D: TRBD1; size: .; J: TRBJ1-2
DNA: TGTGCCAGCAGCTTACTTATCCCTAGCGGGGGACAAATTACCTACGAGCAGTACTTC; CDR3: CASSLLIPSGGQITYEQYF; V: TRBV7-9; D: TRBD2; size: few; J: TRBJ2-7
DNA: TGTGCCAGCAGTTACGGTTGGGGGGAGAACACTGAAGCTTTCTTT; CDR3: CASSYGWGENTEAFF; V: TRBV6-5; D: .; size: .; J: TRBJ1-1
DNA: TGTGCCAGCTCACCACCGAGCAGGTCGAATGAGCAGTTCTTC; CDR3: CASSPPSRSNEQFF; V: TRBV18; D: .; size: .; J: TRBJ2-1
DNA: TGTGCCAGCAGTTACGACCCTACGGGGCGGGACCGAAATGAGCAGTTCTTC; CDR3: CASSYDPTGRDRNEQFF; V: TRBV6-5; D: .; size: .; J: TRBJ2-1
DNA: TGCGCCAGCAGCCAAGTGGGACTGATCCAAGAGACCCAGTACTTC; CDR3: CASSQVGLIQETQYF; V: TRBV4-1; D: .; size: many; J: TRBJ2-5
DNA: TGTGCCTGGAGCCCCGTGACCTTCTATGGCTACACCTTC; CDR3: CAWSPVTFYGYTF; V: TRBV30; D: .; size: .; J: TRBJ1-2
DNA: TGTGCCACCAGCCCAGGAGCGCGGGGAGGCACAGATACGCAGTATTTT; CDR3: CATSPGARGGTDTQYF; V: TRBV15; D: .; size: .; J: TRBJ2-3
DNA: TGTGCCAGCAGTTATCTGACAGGGGTAGAAGGCGAGCAGTACTTC; CDR3: CASSYLTGVEGEQYF; V: TRBV6-6; D: TRBD1; size: .; J: TRBJ2-7
DNA: TGTGCCATCAGTGAGCGGGGGGAACCCTACGAGCAGTACTTC; CDR3: CAISERGEPYEQYF; V: TRBV10-3; D: TRBD2; size: .; J: TRBJ2-7
DNA: TGTGCCAGCAGTTTAGTTATGTGGGAGCAGTTCTTC; CDR3: CASSLVMWEQFF; V: TRBV12-3/TRBV12-4; D: .; size: .; J: TRBJ2-1
DNA: TGTGCCAGCAGTTCGTCCCGGGACGGTTACGAGCAGTACTTC; CDR3: CASSSSRDGYEQYF; V: TRBV27; D: .; size: few; J: TRBJ2-7
DNA: TGTGCCAGCAGCCGACTAGCGCTTACCTACGAGCAGTACTTC; CDR3: CASSRLALTYEQYF; V: TRBV3-1; D: TRBD2; size: few; J: TRBJ2-7
DNA: TGTGCCAGCAGCAAAGGATATGCGGGAGGGCGCCCAGATACGCAGTATTTT; CDR3: CASSKGYAGGRPDTQYF; V: TRBV21-1; D: .; size: .; J: TRBJ2-3